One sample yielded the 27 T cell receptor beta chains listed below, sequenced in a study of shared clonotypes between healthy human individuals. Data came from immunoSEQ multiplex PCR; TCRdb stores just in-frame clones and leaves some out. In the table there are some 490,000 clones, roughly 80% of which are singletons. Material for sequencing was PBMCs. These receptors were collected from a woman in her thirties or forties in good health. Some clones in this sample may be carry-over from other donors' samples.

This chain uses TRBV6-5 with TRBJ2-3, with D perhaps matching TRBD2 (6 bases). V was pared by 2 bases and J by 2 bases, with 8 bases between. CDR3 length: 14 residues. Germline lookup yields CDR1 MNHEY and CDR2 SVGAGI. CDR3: CASSYGGNTDTQYF. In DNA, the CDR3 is TGTGCCAGCAGTTACGGCGGGAACACAGATACGCAGTATTTT.

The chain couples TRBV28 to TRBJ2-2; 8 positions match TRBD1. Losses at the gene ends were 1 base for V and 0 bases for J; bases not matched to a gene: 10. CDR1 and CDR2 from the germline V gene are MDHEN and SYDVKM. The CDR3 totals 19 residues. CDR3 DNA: TGTGCCAGCAGTTTATACGGAGGTGGACAGGGACCGAACACCGGGGAGCTGTTTTTT. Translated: CASSLYGGGQGPNTGELFF.

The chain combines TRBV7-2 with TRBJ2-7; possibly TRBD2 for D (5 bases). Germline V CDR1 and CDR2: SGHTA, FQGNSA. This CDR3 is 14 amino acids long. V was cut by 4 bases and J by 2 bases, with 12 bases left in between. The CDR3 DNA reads TGTGCCAGCAGCTCCCGTGGAGGCCCCTACGAGCAGTACTTC. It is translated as CASSSRGGPYEQYF.

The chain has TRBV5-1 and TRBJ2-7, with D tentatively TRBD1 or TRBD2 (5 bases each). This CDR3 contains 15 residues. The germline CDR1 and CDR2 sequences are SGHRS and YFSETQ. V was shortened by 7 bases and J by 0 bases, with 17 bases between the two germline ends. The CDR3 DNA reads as TGCGCCAGCCGTGCCGGGGCAACAAGCTCCTACGAGCAGTACTTC. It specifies CASRAGATSSYEQYF.

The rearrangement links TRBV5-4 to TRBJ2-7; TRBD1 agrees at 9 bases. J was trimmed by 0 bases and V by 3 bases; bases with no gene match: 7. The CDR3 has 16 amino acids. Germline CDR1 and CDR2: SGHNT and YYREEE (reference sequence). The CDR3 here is CASSSGPDRGSYEQYF. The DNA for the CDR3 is TGTGCCAGCAGCTCGGGCCCGGACAGGGGCTCCTACGAGCAGTACTTC.

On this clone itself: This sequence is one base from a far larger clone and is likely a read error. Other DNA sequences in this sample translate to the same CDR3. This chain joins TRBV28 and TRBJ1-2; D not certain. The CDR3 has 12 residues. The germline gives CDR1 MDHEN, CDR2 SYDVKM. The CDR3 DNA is TGTGCAGCGGGCAATGTTAACTATGGCTACACCTTT. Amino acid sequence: CAAGNVNYGYTF.

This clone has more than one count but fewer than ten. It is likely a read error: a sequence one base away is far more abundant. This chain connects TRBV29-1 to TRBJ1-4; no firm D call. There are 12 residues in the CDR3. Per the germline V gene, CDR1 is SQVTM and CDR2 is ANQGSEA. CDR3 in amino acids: CSAGWAGEELFF. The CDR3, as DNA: TGCAGCGCTGGGTGGGCGGGTGAAGAACTGTTTTTT. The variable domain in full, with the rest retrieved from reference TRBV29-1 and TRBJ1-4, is SAVISQKPSRDICQRGTSLTIQCQVDSQVTMMFWYRQQPGQSLTLIATANQGSEATYESGFVIDKFPISRPNLTFSTLTVSNMSPEDSSIYLCSAGWAGEELFFGSGTQLSVL.

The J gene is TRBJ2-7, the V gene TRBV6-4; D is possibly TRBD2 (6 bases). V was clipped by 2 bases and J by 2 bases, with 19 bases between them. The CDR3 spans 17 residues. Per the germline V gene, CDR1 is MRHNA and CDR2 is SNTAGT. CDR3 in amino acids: CASSDAGEARPAYEQYF. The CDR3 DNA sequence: TGTGCCAGCAGTGACGCCGGGGAGGCCCGTCCAGCCTACGAGCAGTACTTC.

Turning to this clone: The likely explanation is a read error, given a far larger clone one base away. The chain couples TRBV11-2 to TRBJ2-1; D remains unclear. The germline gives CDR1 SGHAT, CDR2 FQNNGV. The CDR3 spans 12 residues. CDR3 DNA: TGTGCCAGCAGCTTAGTTCACAATGAGCAGCTCTTC. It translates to CASSLVHNEQLF.

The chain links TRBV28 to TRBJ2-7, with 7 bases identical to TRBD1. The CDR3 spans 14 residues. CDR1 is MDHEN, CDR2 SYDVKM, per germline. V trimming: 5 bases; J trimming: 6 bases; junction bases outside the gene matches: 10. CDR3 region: CASSVPGGSLEQYF. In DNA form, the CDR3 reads TGTGCCAGCAGTGTACCAGGGGGATCGCTCGAGCAGTACTTC.

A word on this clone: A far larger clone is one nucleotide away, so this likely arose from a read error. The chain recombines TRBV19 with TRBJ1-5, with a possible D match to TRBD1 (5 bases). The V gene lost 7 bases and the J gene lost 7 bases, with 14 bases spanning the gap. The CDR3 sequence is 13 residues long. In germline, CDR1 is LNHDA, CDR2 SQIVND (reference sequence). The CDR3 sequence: CASNAGWRQPQHF. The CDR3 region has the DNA TGTGCCAGTAATGCAGGGTGGCGGCAGCCCCAGCATTTT.

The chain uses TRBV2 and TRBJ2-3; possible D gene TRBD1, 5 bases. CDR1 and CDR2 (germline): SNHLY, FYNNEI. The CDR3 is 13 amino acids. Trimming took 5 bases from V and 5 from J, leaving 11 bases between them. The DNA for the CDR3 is TGTGCCAGCAGTAACATTCAGGGAGATACGCAGTATTTT. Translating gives CASSNIQGDTQYF.

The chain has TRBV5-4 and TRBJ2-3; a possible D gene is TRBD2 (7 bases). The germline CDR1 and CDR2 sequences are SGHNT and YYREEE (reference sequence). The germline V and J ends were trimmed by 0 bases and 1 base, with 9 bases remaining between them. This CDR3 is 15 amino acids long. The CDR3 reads CASSLVGGRTDTQYF. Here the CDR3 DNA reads TGTGCCAGCAGCTTGGTGGGGGGGCGCACAGATACGCAGTATTTT.

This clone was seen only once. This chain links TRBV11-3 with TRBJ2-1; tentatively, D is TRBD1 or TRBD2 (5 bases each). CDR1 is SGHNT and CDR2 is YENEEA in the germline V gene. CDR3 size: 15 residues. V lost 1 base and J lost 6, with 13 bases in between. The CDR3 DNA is TGTGCCAGCAGCTTAGTGGGGACGACCCTCAATGAGCAGTTCTTC. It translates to CASSLVGTTLNEQFF. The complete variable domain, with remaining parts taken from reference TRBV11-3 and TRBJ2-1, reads EAGVVQSPRYKIIEKKQPVAFWCNPISGHNTLYWYLQNLGQGPELLIRYENEEAVDDSQLPKDRFSAERLKGVDSTLKIQPAELGDSAVYLCASSLVGTTLNEQFFGPGTRLTVL.

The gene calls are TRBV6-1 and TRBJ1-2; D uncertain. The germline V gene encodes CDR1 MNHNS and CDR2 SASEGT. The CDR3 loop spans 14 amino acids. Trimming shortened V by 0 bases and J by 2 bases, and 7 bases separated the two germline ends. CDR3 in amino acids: CASSEANSNYGYTF. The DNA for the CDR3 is TGTGCCAGCAGTGAAGCGAACAGCAACTATGGCTACACCTTC.

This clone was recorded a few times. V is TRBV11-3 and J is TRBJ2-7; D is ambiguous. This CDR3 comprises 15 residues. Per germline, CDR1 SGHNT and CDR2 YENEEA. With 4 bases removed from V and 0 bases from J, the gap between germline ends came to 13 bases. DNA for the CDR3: TGTGCCAGCAGCTCCACTTTTAGTGGCTCCTACGAGCAGTACTTC. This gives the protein CASSSTFSGSYEQYF.

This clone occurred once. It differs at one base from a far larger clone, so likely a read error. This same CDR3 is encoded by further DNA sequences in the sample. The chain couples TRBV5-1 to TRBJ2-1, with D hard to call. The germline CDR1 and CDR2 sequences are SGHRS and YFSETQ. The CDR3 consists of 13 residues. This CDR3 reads CASSLDLLNEQFF. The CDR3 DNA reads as TGTGCCAGCAGCTTGGACCTCCTTAATGAGCAGTTCTTC. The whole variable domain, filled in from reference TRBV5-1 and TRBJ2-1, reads KAGVTQTPRYLIKTRGQQVTLSCSPISGHRSVSWYQQTPGQGLQFLFEYFSETQRNKGNFPGRFSGRQFSNSRSEMNVSTLELGDSALYLCASSLDLLNEQFFGPGTRLTVL.

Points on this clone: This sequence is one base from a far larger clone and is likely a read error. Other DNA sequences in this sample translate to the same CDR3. The CDR3 protein is CASANMNTEAFF. In DNA, the CDR3 is TGTGCCAGTGCGAACATGAACACTGAAGCTTTCTTT. This chain connects TRBV19 to TRBJ1-1, with D unresolved. The ends were cut back, 8 bases at V and 0 bases at J, with 7 bases in the middle. The CDR3 loop spans 12 amino acids. Germline CDR1 LNHDA, CDR2 SQIVND (reference sequence).

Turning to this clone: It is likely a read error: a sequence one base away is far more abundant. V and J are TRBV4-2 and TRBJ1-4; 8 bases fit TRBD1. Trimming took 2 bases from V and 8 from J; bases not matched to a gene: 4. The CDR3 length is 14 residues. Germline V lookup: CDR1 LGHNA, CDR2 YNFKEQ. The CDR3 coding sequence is TGTGCCAGCAGCCAAACAGGGGGTCAGGAAAAACTGTTTTTT. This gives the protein CASSQTGGQEKLFF.

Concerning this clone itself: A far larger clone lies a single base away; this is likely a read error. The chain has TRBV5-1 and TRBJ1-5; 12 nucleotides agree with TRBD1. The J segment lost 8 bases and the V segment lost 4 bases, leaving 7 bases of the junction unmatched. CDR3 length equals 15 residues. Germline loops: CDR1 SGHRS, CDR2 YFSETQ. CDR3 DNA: TGCGCCAGCAGCCAGGGACAGGGGGCCTGGGAGCCCCAGCATTTT. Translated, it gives CASSQGQGAWEPQHF.

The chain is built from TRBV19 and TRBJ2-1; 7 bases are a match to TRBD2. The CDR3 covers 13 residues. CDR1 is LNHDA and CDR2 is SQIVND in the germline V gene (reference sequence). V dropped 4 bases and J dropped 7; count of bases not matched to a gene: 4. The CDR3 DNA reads TGTGCCAGTAGTAGCGGGAGCGTAAATGAGCAGTTCTTC. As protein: CASSSGSVNEQFF.

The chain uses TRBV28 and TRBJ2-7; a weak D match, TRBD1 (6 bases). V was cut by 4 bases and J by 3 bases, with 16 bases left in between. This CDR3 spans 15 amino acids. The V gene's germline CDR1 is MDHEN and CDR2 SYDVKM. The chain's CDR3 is CASSSQGSYNYEQYF. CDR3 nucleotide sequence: TGTGCCAGCAGTTCGCAGGGGTCCTACAACTACGAGCAGTACTTC.

This CDR3 reads CASSSPGQGSGNTIYF. CDR3 coding DNA: TGCGCCAGCAGCTCCCCCGGACAGGGGAGCGGAAACACCATATATTTT. The J gene is TRBJ1-3, the V gene TRBV5-1; the match to TRBD1 covers 9 bases. The germline V gene has CDR1 SGHRS and CDR2 YFSETQ. Trimming cost V 3 bases and J 4 bases; bases outside gene matches: 8. The CDR3 is 16 residues long.

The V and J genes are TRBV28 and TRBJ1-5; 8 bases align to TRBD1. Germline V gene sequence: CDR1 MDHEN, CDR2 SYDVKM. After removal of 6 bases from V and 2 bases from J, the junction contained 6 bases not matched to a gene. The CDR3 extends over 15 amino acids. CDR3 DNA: TGTGCCAGCAGGCCCCAGGGGGCCGGCAATCAGCCCCAGCATTTT. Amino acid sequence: CASRPQGAGNQPQHF.

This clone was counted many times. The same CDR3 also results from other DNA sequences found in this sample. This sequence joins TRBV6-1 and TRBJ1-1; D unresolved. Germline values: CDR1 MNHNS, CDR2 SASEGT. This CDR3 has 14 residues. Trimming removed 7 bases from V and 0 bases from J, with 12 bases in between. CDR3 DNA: TGTGCCAGCACCCTGGAACCTCTGAACACTGAAGCTTTCTTT. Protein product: CASTLEPLNTEAFF.

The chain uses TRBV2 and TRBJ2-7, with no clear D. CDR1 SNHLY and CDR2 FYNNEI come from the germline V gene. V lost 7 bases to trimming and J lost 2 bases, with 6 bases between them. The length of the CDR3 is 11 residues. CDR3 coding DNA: TGTGCCAGCACCCAGGCCTACGAGCAGTACTTC. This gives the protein CASTQAYEQYF.

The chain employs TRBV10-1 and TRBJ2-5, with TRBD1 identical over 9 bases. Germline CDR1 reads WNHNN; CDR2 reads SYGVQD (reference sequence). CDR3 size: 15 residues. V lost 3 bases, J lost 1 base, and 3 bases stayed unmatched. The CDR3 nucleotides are TGCGCCAGCAGTGACCTGACAGGGGGCCAAGAGACCCAGTACTTC. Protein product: CASSDLTGGQETQYF.